Presented here are 19 T cell receptor beta chains from one specimen sequenced in a study of memory CD4+ T cells and cytomegalovirus serostatus. The sort gate was single viable CD3+CD4+CD8-CD45RO+ cells for memory CD4+ T cells. Produced via immunoSEQ multiplex PCR; TCRdb's table is partial and in-frame only. The sample shows 55,000 or so clones, about 80% of them seen only once. The sequencing input was memory CD4+ T cells from blood. The receptors were sampled from an adult in good health and CMV-seropositive.

V usage is TRBV27 and J usage is TRBJ2-3; the D gene could be TRBD1 or TRBD2 (5 bases each). Trimming removed 1 base from V and 6 bases from J, with 11 bases in between. The length of the CDR3 is 14 residues. Germline V gene data show CDR1 as MNHEY and CDR2 as SMNVEV (reference sequence). This CDR3 is CASSLFEGEDTQYF. CDR3 nucleotide sequence: TGTGCCAGCAGTTTATTTGAAGGGGAGGATACGCAGTATTTT.

The V call is TRBV7-9, the J call TRBJ2-5; D tentatively reads TRBD1 or TRBD2 (5 bases each). The CDR3 sequence is 14 residues long. V lost 7 bases and J lost 4, with 16 bases in between. Per germline, CDR1 SEHNR and CDR2 FQNEAQ (reference sequence). The CDR3 here is CASTTLRGGETQYF. CDR3 in DNA: TGTGCCAGCACCACTTTGAGGGGTGGAGAGACCCAGTACTTC.

This clone was picked up a small number of times. This sequence joins TRBV7-2 and TRBJ2-7, with D possibly matching TRBD1 (6 bases). Germline CDR1 reads SGHTA; CDR2 reads FQGNSA. Trimming stripped 0 bases from V and 5 bases from J, with 11 bases between. CDR3 length: 14 amino acids. CDR3 amino acids: CASSLAAGANEQYF. In DNA, the CDR3 is TGTGCCAGCAGCTTAGCAGCAGGGGCAAACGAGCAGTACTTC. The variable domain in full, with the rest retrieved from reference TRBV7-2 and TRBJ2-7, is GAGVSQSPSNKVTEKGKDVELRCDPISGHTALYWYRQSLGQGLEFLIYFQGNSAPDKSGLPSDRFSAERTGGSVSTLTIQRTQQEDSAVYLCASSLAAGANEQYFGPGTRLTVT.

The chain uses TRBV7-2 and TRBJ1-3, with D possibly TRBD1 on 5 matching bases. Germline V CDR1 and CDR2: SGHTA, FQGNSA. Trimming removed 5 bases from V and 10 bases from J, with 12 bases in between. The CDR3 is 12 residues long. For the CDR3, the DNA is TGTGCCAGCAGCCCCCTGGGGGGGACCATATATTTT. Translated, it gives CASSPLGGTIYF.

The chain combines TRBV5-4 with TRBJ1-1; TRBD1 matches at 8 bases. The germline gives CDR1 SGHNT, CDR2 YYREEE (reference sequence). Trimming removed 5 bases from V and 7 bases from J; junction bases left unmatched: 10. The CDR3 extends over 14 amino acids. The CDR3 DNA follows: TGTGCCAGCAGTCCTCGGACAGGGCAAATTGAAGCTTTCTTT. Its translation is CASSPRTGQIEAFF.

This clone was seen only once. The chain uses TRBV6-1 and TRBJ2-7; D is unclear. This CDR3 region has 15 residues. V was pared by 7 bases and J by 4 bases, with 20 bases between. CDR1 MNHNS and CDR2 SASEGT come from the germline V gene. CDR3 loop: CASKKQTSLFYEQYF. CDR3 in DNA: TGTGCCAGCAAGAAACAGACAAGCCTCTTTTACGAGCAGTACTTC.

The chain links TRBV18 to TRBJ2-7; TRBD1 agrees at 7 bases. Trimming at V came to 4 bases and at J to 2 bases, leaving 8 bases not matched to a gene. The CDR3 contains 15 residues. The germline gives CDR1 KGHSH, CDR2 LQKENI. CDR3 in DNA: TGTGCCAGCTCACTTAACCGGGACAGACCCTACGAGCAGTACTTC. The encoded protein is CASSLNRDRPYEQYF.

This clone was counted between two and nine times. The CDR3 sequence: CASSPRGSAYEQYF. The CDR3 DNA reads TGTGCCAGCAGCCCGAGGGGCAGCGCCTACGAGCAGTACTTC. The genes are TRBV5-4 and TRBJ2-7; D assignment may be TRBD1 or TRBD2 (5 bases each). The CDR3 contains 14 residues. The germline CDR1 and CDR2 sequences are SGHNT and YYREEE (reference sequence). Trimming took 4 bases from V and 2 from J, leaving 13 bases between them.

This chain links TRBV7-9 with TRBJ1-2; 12 bases map to TRBD1. J was trimmed by 2 bases and V by 3 bases; bases with no gene match: 7. CDR1 and CDR2 from the germline V gene are SEHNR and FQNEAQ (reference sequence). This CDR3 comprises 17 residues. The CDR3 DNA reads TGTGCCAGCAGCTTCGGGACAGGGGGCGCAAAAAACTATGGCTACACCTTC. This encodes CASSFGTGGAKNYGYTF.

The CDR3 DNA reads as TGTGCCAGTAGTATCTCGGGGATACTAGCGGGAGCCACAGATACGCAGTATTTT. Its protein is CASSISGILAGATDTQYF. The V and J genes are TRBV19 and TRBJ2-3; 11 bases align to TRBD2. The V gene's germline CDR1 is LNHDA and CDR2 SQIVND (reference sequence). The V gene end was trimmed by 3 bases and the J gene end by 2 bases; junction bases not matched to a gene: 10. The CDR3 covers 18 residues.

This clone has just a few counts. V usage is TRBV21-1 and J usage is TRBJ1-2; the tabulated D call, TRBD1, remains unverified against the DNA. TRBV21-1 is listed as a pseudogene. This CDR3 comprises 13 residues. As DNA, the CDR3 is TGTGCCAGCAGCAGGAGGACAGGGCGAGGCTACACCTTC. It yields the protein CASSRRTGRGYTF.

This clone was found a few times. The chain uses TRBV5-6 and TRBJ2-1, with D possibly matching TRBD2 (5 bases). V gave up 6 bases and J gave up 0 bases, with 13 bases separating them. The CDR3 consists of 15 residues. Per germline, CDR1 SGHDT and CDR2 YYEEEE. The CDR3, as DNA: TGTGCCAGCATCCGGACGGGAAGCTCCTACAATGAGCAGTTCTTC. Its translation is CASIRTGSSYNEQFF.

This clone appeared a few times. V is TRBV6-1 and J is TRBJ1-2; D is possibly TRBD1 (6 bases). V was pared by 10 bases and J by 4 bases, with 19 bases between. Germline V lookup: CDR1 MNHNS, CDR2 SASEGT. CDR3 size: 14 residues. Written as DNA, the CDR3 is TGTGCCACATGCTGTATACAGGGTAGCTATGGCTACACCTTC. Protein: CATCCIQGSYGYTF.

This chain links TRBV12-5 with TRBJ2-1, with D perhaps matching TRBD1 (7 bases). Between the trimmed V and J ends, which lost 0 bases and 0 bases, there was a span of 15 bases. Looked up from germline, CDR1 is LGHNT and CDR2 is FRNRAP. The CDR3 contains 18 residues. Written as DNA, the CDR3 is TGTGCTAGTGGTTTGGTACGAGGGGGGACAGTCTCCTACAATGAGCAGTTCTTC. This codes for CASGLVRGGTVSYNEQFF.

The chain uses TRBV5-4 and TRBJ1-1, with D possibly being TRBD1 (6 bases). The V end lost 4 bases, the J end lost 0 bases, and 13 bases lay between the germline ends. Germline V gene data show CDR1 as SGHNT and CDR2 as YYREEE (reference sequence). This CDR3 is built from 15 residues. The DNA for the CDR3 is TGTGCCAGCAGCCTATGGAACAGGGTGAACACTGAAGCTTTCTTT. This encodes CASSLWNRVNTEAFF. The complete variable domain, with remaining parts taken from reference TRBV5-4 and TRBJ1-1, reads ETGVTQSPTHLIKTRGQQVTLRCSSQSGHNTVSWYQQALGQGPQFIFQYYREEENGRGNFPPRFSGLQFPNYSSELNVNALELDDSALYLCASSLWNRVNTEAFFGQGTRLTVV.

The chain employs TRBV7-9 and TRBJ2-5; a weak D match, TRBD2 (5 bases). Per the germline V gene, CDR1 is SEHNR and CDR2 is FQNEAQ (reference sequence). V was cut by 5 bases and J by 5 bases, with 15 bases left in between. The CDR3 has 14 residues. CDR3 amino acids: CASSPRNTGETQYF. The CDR3 nucleotides are TGTGCCAGCAGCCCTAGGAATACGGGGGAGACCCAGTACTTC.

V gene TRBV6-6 combines with J gene TRBJ1-1; D gene uncertain. Germline V gene data show CDR1 as MNHNY and CDR2 as SVGAGI (reference sequence). The CDR3 contains 15 residues. V dropped 7 bases and J dropped 1 base, with 16 bases sitting between them. The CDR3 DNA reads as TGTGCCAGCACCCCCGGCATTGGAACGAACACTGAAGCTTTCTTT. The encoded protein is CASTPGIGTNTEAFF.

The V and J genes are TRBV6-1 and TRBJ2-7, with a possible D match to TRBD2 (5 bases). Trimming took 1 base from V and 2 from J, leaving 18 bases between them. CDR3 size: 17 residues. The germline gives CDR1 MNHNS, CDR2 SASEGT. As DNA, the CDR3 is TGTGCCAGCAGTGAAGAGTGGGGAGCCCCTAATACCTACGAGCAGTACTTC. It encodes CASSEEWGAPNTYEQYF.

The J gene is TRBJ2-1, the V gene TRBV27, with TRBD2 identical over 15 bases. J gave up 4 bases and V 3 bases, and 4 bases lay outside the gene matches. There are 17 residues in the CDR3. Germline CDR1 reads MNHEY; CDR2 reads SMNVEV (reference sequence). CDR3 nucleotides: TGTGCCAGCAGTTTTCTTGGACTAGCGGGAGGGTACAATGAGCAGTTCTTC. Its translation: CASSFLGLAGGYNEQFF.